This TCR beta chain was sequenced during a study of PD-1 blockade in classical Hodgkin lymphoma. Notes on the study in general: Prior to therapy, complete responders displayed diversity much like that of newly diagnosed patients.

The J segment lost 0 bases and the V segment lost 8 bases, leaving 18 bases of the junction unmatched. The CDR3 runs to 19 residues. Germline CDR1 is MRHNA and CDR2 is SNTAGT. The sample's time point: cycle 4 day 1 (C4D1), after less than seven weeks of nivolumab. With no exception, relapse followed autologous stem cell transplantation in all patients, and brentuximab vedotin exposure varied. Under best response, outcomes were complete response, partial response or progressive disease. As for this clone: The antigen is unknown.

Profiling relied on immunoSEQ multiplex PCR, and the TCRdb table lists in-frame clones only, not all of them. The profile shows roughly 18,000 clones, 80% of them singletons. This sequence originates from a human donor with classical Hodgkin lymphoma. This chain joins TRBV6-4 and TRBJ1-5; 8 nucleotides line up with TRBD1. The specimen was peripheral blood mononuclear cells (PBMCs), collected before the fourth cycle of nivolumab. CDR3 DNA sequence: TGTGCCAGCGGAACCCGGGACAGGATGTCCCGTTATAGCAATCAGCCCCAGCATTTT. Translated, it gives CASGTRDRMSRYSNQPQHF.